The 3 T cell receptor beta chains below were found in one sample sequenced in a study of blood T cell repertoires in COVID-19. Assay: immunoSEQ multiplex PCR; the TCRdb copy retains only in-frame clones and omits some. The sample holds 250,000 to 350,000 clones, around 86% seen once. The sequenced sample consisted of peripheral blood. These TCRs come from a middle-aged woman who had recovered from COVID-19.

J is TRBJ2-5 and V is TRBV19; D is ambiguous. The CDR3 consists of 11 residues. Trimming shortened V by 1 base and J by 5 bases, and 2 bases separated the two germline ends. CDR1 is LNHDA, CDR2 SQIVND, per germline (reference sequence). CDR3 in amino acids: CASSIAETQYF. The CDR3 nucleotides read TGTGCCAGTAGTATAGCTGAGACCCAGTACTTC.

This clone was detected a few times. This chain joins TRBV29-1 and TRBJ2-3; D gene unclear. The length of the CDR3 is 11 residues. Trimming removed 7 bases from V and 2 bases from J, with 7 bases in between. The germline V gene encodes CDR1 SQVTM and CDR2 ANQGSEA. CDR3 region: CSAYYTDTQYF. The DNA for the CDR3 is TGCAGCGCTTACTACACAGATACGCAGTATTTT.

This clone was detected only once. This sequence joins TRBV3-1 (or the pseudogene TRBV3-2) and TRBJ2-4; D perhaps matches TRBD1 (7 bases). Trimming removed 3 bases from V and 6 bases from J, with 12 bases in between. The germline gives CDR1 LGHDT, CDR2 YNNKEL (reference sequence). This CDR3 is 14 amino acids long. CDR3 DNA sequence: TGTGCCAGCAGCCAGGAGGGGGCAGGAAACATTCAGTACTTC. Translating gives CASSQEGAGNIQYF.